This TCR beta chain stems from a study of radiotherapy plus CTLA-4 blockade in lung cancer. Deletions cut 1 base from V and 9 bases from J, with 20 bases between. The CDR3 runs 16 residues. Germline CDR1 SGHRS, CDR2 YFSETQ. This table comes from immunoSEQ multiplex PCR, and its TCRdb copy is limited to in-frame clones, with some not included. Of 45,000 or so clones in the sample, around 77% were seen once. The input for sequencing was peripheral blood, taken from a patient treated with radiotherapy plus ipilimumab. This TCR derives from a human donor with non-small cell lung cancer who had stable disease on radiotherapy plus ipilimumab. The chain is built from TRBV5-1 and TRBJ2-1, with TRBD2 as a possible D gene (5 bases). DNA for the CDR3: TGCGCCAGCAGCTTGATCAGAGACCCCGCGGGTGCTGAGCAGTTCTTC. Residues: CASSLIRDPAGAEQFF.